This entry describes one T cell receptor (beta chain). This sample stems from a study of blood T cell repertoires in COVID-19. Study background: Sources were T cells, B-cell-depleted T cells, or PBMCs; the material itself was cDNA or gDNA.

Recovery meant two consecutive negative NP/OP PCR tests, professional clearance, or resolved symptoms. CDR1 is LNHNV, CDR2 YYDKDF, per germline (reference sequence). This CDR3 is built from 16 residues. Unmatched junction bases numbered 5, after V lost 1 base and J lost 5 bases. Profiled with immunoSEQ multiplex PCR; TCRdb holds only in-frame clones, not every one. The sample includes some 150,000 clones, roughly 88% of them seen just once. Source material: PBMCs or T cells enriched from blood (not recorded which). V and J are TRBV15 and TRBJ2-3, with TRBD2 matching 11 bases. The receptor comes from a man aged 45-65 years who had recovered from COVID-19. The CDR3 loop is CATSRGTSGLIDTQYF. In DNA form, the CDR3 reads TGTGCCACCAGCAGAGGGACTAGCGGGCTGATAGATACGCAGTATTTT.